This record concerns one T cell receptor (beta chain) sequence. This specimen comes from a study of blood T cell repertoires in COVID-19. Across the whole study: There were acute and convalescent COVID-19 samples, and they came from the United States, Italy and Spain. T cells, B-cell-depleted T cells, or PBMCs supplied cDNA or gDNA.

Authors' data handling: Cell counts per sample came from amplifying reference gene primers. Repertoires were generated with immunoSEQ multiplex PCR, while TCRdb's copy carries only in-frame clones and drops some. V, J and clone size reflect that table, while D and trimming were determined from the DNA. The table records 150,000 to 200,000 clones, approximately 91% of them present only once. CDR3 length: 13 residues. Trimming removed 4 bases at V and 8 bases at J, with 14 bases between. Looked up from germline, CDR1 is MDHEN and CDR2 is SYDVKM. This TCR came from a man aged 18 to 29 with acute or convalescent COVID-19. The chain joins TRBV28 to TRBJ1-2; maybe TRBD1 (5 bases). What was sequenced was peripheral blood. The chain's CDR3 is CASSSAGRAGYTF. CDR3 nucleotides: TGTGCCAGCAGTTCGGCGGGACGAGCGGGCTACACCTTC.